This entry lists 27 T cell receptor beta chains sequenced from one sample in a study of cytomegalovirus exposure and HLA in healthy donors. Researchers ran the PCR with 60 Vbeta and 13 Jbeta primers. Using immunoSEQ multiplex PCR, the repertoire was profiled, and TCRdb retains in-frame clones only, with some absent. The sample's table shows about 64,000 clones. Input material: PBMCs. All receptors come from a woman under 30 in good health and CMV-seronegative.

The J gene is TRBJ2-2, the V gene TRBV5-1, with D possibly TRBD1 on 5 matching bases. V was shortened by 3 bases and J by 4 bases, with 10 bases between the two germline ends. The CDR3 totals 14 residues. Germline values: CDR1 SGHRS, CDR2 YFSETQ. As DNA, the CDR3 is TGCGCCAGCAGCTCCAGACAGTTCACCGGGGAGCTGTTTTTT. Encoded protein: CASSSRQFTGELFF.

The chain has TRBV7-9 and TRBJ2-5, with TRBD2 identical over 7 bases. Germline CDR1 reads SEHNR; CDR2 reads FQNEAQ (reference sequence). The J segment lost 1 base and the V segment lost 5 bases, leaving 10 bases of the junction unmatched. The CDR3 totals 16 residues. The CDR3 DNA sequence: TGTGCCAGCAGCCCATGGAGTAGCGGGTCCCAAGAGACCCAGTACTTC. Its translation is CASSPWSSGSQETQYF.

J is TRBJ1-5 and V is TRBV2; D ambiguous. Per the germline V gene, CDR1 is SNHLY and CDR2 is FYNNEI. This CDR3 region has 13 residues. Trimming cost V 4 bases and J 7 bases, with 11 bases left between them. This CDR3 reads CASSVSEEQPQHF. For the CDR3, the DNA is TGTGCCAGCAGTGTTTCAGAGGAGCAGCCCCAGCATTTT.

The genes are TRBV2 and TRBJ1-1, with TRBD1 matching over 7 bases. This CDR3 has 16 amino acids. Germline assignment: CDR1 SNHLY and CDR2 FYNNEI. J gave up 4 bases and V 3 bases, and 11 bases lay outside the gene matches. CDR3 bases: TGTGCCAGCAGTGACCCGACAGGGCCCACGGTCACTGAAGCTTTCTTT. Its protein product is CASSDPTGPTVTEAFF. The whole variable domain, filled in from reference TRBV2 and TRBJ1-1, reads EPEVTQTPSHQVTQMGQEVILRCVPISNHLYFYWYRQILGQKVEFLVSFYNNEISEKSEIFDDQFSVERPDGSNFTLKIRSTKLEDSAMYFCASSDPTGPTVTEAFFGQGTRLTVV.

This chain joins TRBV11-3 and TRBJ2-7, with 11 bases that match TRBD1. V lost 5 bases, J lost 2 bases, and 5 bases stayed unmatched. This CDR3 region has 15 residues. Germline lookup yields CDR1 SGHNT and CDR2 YENEEA. CDR3 residues: CASSEEGQGAYEQYF. DNA of the CDR3: TGTGCCAGCAGCGAGGAGGGACAGGGGGCCTACGAGCAGTACTTC. Full variable domain (outside the CDR3, taken from reference TRBV11-3 and TRBJ2-7): EAGVVQSPRYKIIEKKQPVAFWCNPISGHNTLYWYLQNLGQGPELLIRYENEEAVDDSQLPKDRFSAERLKGVDSTLKIQPAELGDSAVYLCASSEEGQGAYEQYFGPGTRLTVT.

The rearrangement links TRBV25-1 to TRBJ1-1; 9 bases line up with TRBD1. This CDR3 comprises 16 residues. The junction had 14 bases not matched to a gene; V was cut back by 8 bases and J by 4 bases. Germline CDR1 and CDR2: MGHDK and SYGVNS. The CDR3 nucleotides are TGTGCCAGCGAGGATCGACACAGGGGGCCGCGCACTGAAGCTTTCTTT. Its translation is CASEDRHRGPRTEAFF.

The V and J genes are TRBV25-1 and TRBJ1-5; the D is unclear. Germline values: CDR1 MGHDK, CDR2 SYGVNS. The V and J ends lost 1 base and 0 bases respectively, with 7 bases between them. The CDR3 sequence is 15 residues long. The CDR3 region has the DNA TGTGCCAGCAGTGAATCCGGAGGTAGCAATCAGCCCCAGCATTTT. Protein: CASSESGGSNQPQHF.

The rearrangement links TRBV9 to TRBJ1-2; D may be TRBD1 (5 bases). V lost 3 bases to trimming and J lost 3 bases, with 12 bases between them. Germline-derived CDR1 and CDR2 are SGDLS and YYNGEE. The CDR3 is made up of 14 amino acids. This chain's CDR3 is CASSENWGYYGYTF. The CDR3 bases are TGTGCCAGCAGCGAGAATTGGGGCTACTATGGCTACACCTTC.

CDR3 nucleotide sequence: TGTGCCAGCTCCGCGATCGAACAGGGCGTTCAAGCTTTCTTT. Translated, it gives CASSAIEQGVQAFF. The chain combines TRBV18 with TRBJ1-1; TRBD1 is a possible D gene (6 bases). V gave up 6 bases and J gave up 9 bases, with 20 bases separating them. Germline lookup yields CDR1 KGHSH and CDR2 LQKENI. The CDR3 runs 14 residues.

V gene TRBV5-4 combines with J gene TRBJ1-4; D uncertain. Trimming pared 4 bases from V and 3 bases from J, leaving 13 bases between. Looked up from germline, CDR1 is SGHNT and CDR2 is YYREEE (reference sequence). This CDR3 is built from 15 residues. The CDR3 sequence is CASSRIGRANEKLFF. The CDR3 DNA reads TGTGCCAGCAGCCGCATAGGGCGGGCTAATGAAAAACTGTTTTTT.

The chain combines TRBV6-1 with TRBJ1-6; 7 bases match TRBD1. Looked up from germline, CDR1 is MNHNS and CDR2 is SASEGT. The CDR3 contains 13 residues. With V trimmed by 8 bases and J by 5 bases, 3 bases remained unmatched. The CDR3 reads CASGTVNNSPLHF. The CDR3 nucleotides are TGTGCCAGCGGGACAGTAAATAATTCACCCCTCCACTTT.

The CDR3, as DNA: TGTGCCTGGAGTGTAAATAGCGGGGCCGATACGCAGTATTTT. Translation gives CAWSVNSGADTQYF. The rearrangement uses TRBV30 and TRBJ2-3; 8 nucleotides align to TRBD2. Germline V gene sequence: CDR1 GTSNPN, CDR2 SVGIG (reference sequence). The CDR3 totals 14 residues. V lost 0 bases, J lost 6 bases, and 5 bases stayed unmatched.

The genes are TRBV12-5 and TRBJ2-3, with TRBD2 identical over 7 bases. Germline V gene lookup returns CDR1 LGHNT and CDR2 FRNRAP. The V segment lost 0 bases and the J segment 10 bases; nucleotides outside the gene matches: 10. This CDR3 is built from 15 residues. In DNA form, the CDR3 reads TGTGCTAGTGGTTTGGTACTAGGGACTAAACAAGCGCAGTATTTT. It yields the protein CASGLVLGTKQAQYF.

The chain combines TRBV20-1 with TRBJ2-1; possibly TRBD2 for D (5 bases). Germline CDR1 DFQATT, CDR2 SNEGSKA (reference sequence). With 0 bases removed from V and 13 bases from J, the gap between germline ends came to 10 bases. CDR3 length: 11 residues. Written as DNA, the CDR3 is TGCAGTGCTAGAGACGGGGTTGAACAGTTCTTC. Its translation is CSARDGVEQFF.

The chain is built from TRBV19 and TRBJ1-2; D is unclear. Germline V CDR1 and CDR2: LNHDA, SQIVND (reference sequence). V was shortened by 5 bases and J by 1 base, with 11 bases between the two germline ends. The CDR3 extends over 14 amino acids. The chain's CDR3 is CASSLARSNYGYTF. The CDR3 DNA is TGTGCCAGTAGTTTAGCCCGGAGTAACTATGGCTACACCTTC.

The V and J genes are TRBV11-3 and TRBJ1-2; weak D call: TRBD1 (5 bases). Between the trimmed V and J ends, which lost 4 bases and 4 bases, there was a span of 19 bases. CDR3 size: 16 residues. Germline V gene data show CDR1 as SGHNT and CDR2 as YENEEA. The CDR3 reads CASSSAAGAAAYGYTF. CDR3 coding DNA: TGTGCCAGCAGCTCGGCGGCTGGGGCAGCCGCCTATGGCTACACCTTC.

The V call is TRBV6-1, the J call TRBJ2-7; 10 bases line up with TRBD1. The germline gives CDR1 MNHNS, CDR2 SASEGT. The CDR3 contains 15 residues. Trimming took 6 bases from V and 1 from J; bases not matched to a gene: 6. CDR3 nucleotide sequence: TGTGCCAGCAGGAGAGGACAGGGGGATTCCTACGAGCAGTACTTC. This translates into CASRRGQGDSYEQYF.

V and J are TRBV5-1 and TRBJ1-5, with TRBD1 identical over 9 bases. The CDR3 covers 15 residues. Losses at the gene ends were 2 bases for V and 4 bases for J; bases not matched to a gene: 4. The germline V gene has CDR1 SGHRS and CDR2 YFSETQ. The CDR3 protein is CASSLWGQGNQPQHF. The CDR3 DNA follows: TGCGCCAGCAGCTTATGGGGACAGGGAAATCAGCCCCAGCATTTT.

The chain links TRBV19 to TRBJ2-2, with TRBD2 as a possible D gene (5 bases). With 7 bases removed from V and 1 base from J, the gap between germline ends came to 10 bases. CDR3 length: 14 residues. In germline, CDR1 is LNHDA, CDR2 SQIVND (reference sequence). The CDR3 DNA is TGTGCCAGTAATCTCGGGGTGAACACCGGGGAGCTGTTTTTT. Its translation: CASNLGVNTGELFF.

The chain employs TRBV28 and TRBJ2-5; D is possibly TRBD2 (5 bases). The V end lost 2 bases, the J end lost 5 bases, and 9 bases lay between the germline ends. The CDR3 is 13 amino acids. Germline CDR1 is MDHEN and CDR2 is SYDVKM. CDR3 residues: CASSLAREETQYF. For the CDR3, the DNA is TGTGCCAGCAGTTTAGCTAGGGAGGAGACCCAGTACTTC.

The CDR3 sequence: CASSGTRGSDNEQFF. CDR3 in DNA: TGTGCCAGCAGTGGGACTAGAGGGAGCGACAATGAGCAGTTCTTC. V gene TRBV6-4 combines with J gene TRBJ2-1, with 7 bases that match TRBD2. In germline, CDR1 is MRHNA, CDR2 SNTAGT. The CDR3 runs 15 residues. The J segment lost 5 bases and the V segment lost 4 bases, leaving 8 bases of the junction unmatched.

This chain connects TRBV27 to TRBJ2-7; D is ambiguous. V shed 3 bases and J shed 3 bases, with 12 bases lying between them. The CDR3 runs to 14 residues. CDR1 is MNHEY and CDR2 is SMNVEV in the germline V gene (reference sequence). This chain's CDR3 is CASSFWRSGYEQYF. The CDR3 nucleotides are TGTGCCAGCAGTTTCTGGCGGTCGGGCTACGAGCAGTACTTC.

The CDR3: CASSIRGGRGAYNEQFF. CDR3 nucleotide sequence: TGTGCCAGTAGTATAAGGGGAGGGCGCGGGGCCTACAATGAGCAGTTCTTC. The V and J genes are TRBV19 and TRBJ2-1, with 7 bases identical to TRBD2. With 2 bases clipped from V and 2 bases from J, the junction kept 9 bases outside the gene matches. This CDR3 spans 17 amino acids. Looked up from germline, CDR1 is LNHDA and CDR2 is SQIVND (reference sequence).

The chain recombines TRBV28 with TRBJ1-6; D not certain. CDR1 and CDR2 (germline): MDHEN, SYDVKM. The ends were cut back, 8 bases at V and 6 bases at J, with 11 bases in the middle. The CDR3 loop spans 13 amino acids. CDR3 sequence: CASGLEVNSPLHF. For the CDR3, the DNA is TGTGCCAGCGGACTAGAGGTTAATTCACCCCTCCACTTT.

The chain joins TRBV6-5 to TRBJ1-2; D may be TRBD1 (6 bases). With 2 bases removed from V and 7 bases from J, the gap between germline ends came to 14 bases. Germline V gene data show CDR1 as MNHEY and CDR2 as SVGAGI. This CDR3 is built from 14 residues. The CDR3 here is CASSYGGGAAGYTF. The CDR3 DNA follows: TGTGCCAGCAGTTACGGTGGGGGGGCGGCTGGCTACACCTTC.

The chain combines TRBV27 with TRBJ2-7, with D perhaps TRBD2 (6 bases). Germline values: CDR1 MNHEY, CDR2 SMNVEV (reference sequence). Trimming took off 4 bases at V and 2 bases at J, with 15 bases between the two ends. This CDR3 is built from 15 residues. The CDR3 nucleotides are TGTGCCAGCAGTTGGAGTAGCGGCCTCCCCTACGAGCAGTACTTC. Encoded protein: CASSWSSGLPYEQYF.

With respect to this clone: At one of its ends the junction is not consistent with the germline gene, which may arise from a read error. The chain combines TRBV4-2 with TRBJ1-3; 8 positions match TRBD1. The CDR3 runs 15 residues. CDR1 LGHNA and CDR2 YNFKEQ come from the germline V gene. The DNA of the CDR3 is TGTGCCAGCAGTCAAGGACAGGGCCTCGGAAACACCATATATTTT. This translates into CASSQGQGLGNTIYF.